This T cell receptor (beta chain) was documented in a study of human T cells and chemical hapten exposure. Study-wide background: Patients were given diphenylcyclopropenone on the scalp weekly across the approximately 25-week study.

A few counts support this clonotype. Its antigen is currently unknown. TCRdb reanalysed the RACE reads using MiXCR and keeps one entry per CDR3 protein. The table includes roughly 97,000 distinct CDR3 sequences, 25% to 35% detected once. Germline V gives CDR1 DFQATT, CDR2 SNEGSKA (reference sequence). The CDR3 totals 13 residues. Trimming left V 3 bases short and J 3 bases short, with 12 bases between. Notes on the study in general: Correlating positively with patch test score were the PT1 expanded TCR counts. Given that the donors had alopecia, their immune response may differ from that seen in healthy people.

As for time point: patch test 3, about 24 weeks after DPC sensitization. Treatment described: therapeutic diphenylcyclopropenone sensitization with weekly scalp DPC. The receptor was derived from a man aged 40-49 years with alopecia areata. Some clones in this sample may be carry-over from other donors' samples. Here the sequenced sample was whole blood, taken in connection with sensitization to the hapten diphenylcyclopropenone (DPC). The chain links TRBV20-1 to TRBJ2-7; D gene unclear. CDR3 protein: CSASKSPDYEQYF. The CDR3 DNA reads TGCAGTGCTAGTAAAAGTCCCGACTACGAGCAGTACTTC.